These 19 T cell receptor beta chains were all obtained from the same sample, sequenced in a study of T cell repertoires in cytomegalovirus infection. Via MiXCR, TCRdb re-called the reads, giving one row per CDR3 protein. The table records under 150,000 distinct CDR3 sequences, more than 30% of them present only once. What these receptors recognize is not known. The source material was CD8+ T cells from cultured PBMCs, sampled from culture after CMV antigen stimulation. Every receptor here comes from a human donor in good health (CMV status not recorded). Some clones in this sample may be carry-over from other donors' samples.

The rearrangement uses TRBV12-3 or TRBV12-4 and TRBJ2-1; 9 bases are shared with TRBD1. V dropped 5 bases and J dropped 1; count of bases not matched to a gene: 3. CDR3 size: 15 residues. The DNA of the CDR3 is TGTGCCAGCAGTGCCGGGACAGGGTCCTACAATGAGCAGTTCTTC. This codes for CASSAGTGSYNEQFF.

The V and J genes are TRBV11-2 and TRBJ2-5; D ambiguous. The CDR3 totals 13 residues. The V gene's germline CDR1 is SGHAT and CDR2 FQNNGV. The V gene lost 5 bases and the J gene lost 4 bases, with 11 bases spanning the gap. CDR3 DNA sequence: TGTGCCAGCAGCCCCCCTCTAGGAGAGACCCAGTACTTC. Its protein product is CASSPPLGETQYF.

The chain joins TRBV28 to TRBJ2-7, with a possible D match to TRBD2 (5 bases). Between the trimmed V and J ends, which lost 4 bases and 0 bases, there was a span of 13 bases. This CDR3 comprises 15 residues. Per germline, CDR1 MDHEN and CDR2 SYDVKM. CDR3 protein: CASSSRKEDSYEQYF. The CDR3 DNA reads as TGTGCCAGCAGTTCCCGTAAGGAGGACTCCTACGAGCAGTACTTC. Full variable domain (outside the CDR3, taken from reference TRBV28 and TRBJ2-7): DVKVTQSSRYLVKRTGEKVFLECVQDMDHENMFWYRQDPGLGLRLIYFSYDVKMKEKGDIPEGYSVSREKKERFSLILESASTNQTSMYLCASSSRKEDSYEQYFGPGTRLTVT.

This clonotype was seen a few times. The chain couples TRBV7-3 to TRBJ1-1; D ambiguous. The CDR3 sequence is 15 residues long. CDR1 and CDR2 from the germline V gene are SGHTA and FQGTGA. V gave up 5 bases and J gave up 3 bases, with 16 bases separating them. This chain's CDR3 is CASSPETATDTEAFF. The CDR3 DNA sequence: TGTGCCAGCAGCCCAGAAACGGCAACGGACACTGAAGCTTTCTTT.

This rearrangement joins TRBV7-6 to TRBJ1-1; TRBD1 agrees at 7 bases. Germline V gene data show CDR1 as SGHVS and CDR2 as FNYEAQ. V was pared by 1 base and J by 5 bases, with 7 bases of the junction left unmatched. This CDR3 region has 15 residues. The CDR3 DNA sequence: TGTGCCAGCAGCTTAGTAGCAGGGGGGGCGACTGAAGCTTTCTTT. It translates to CASSLVAGGATEAFF.

This clonotype showed up many times. J is TRBJ1-5 and V is TRBV7-6, with 11 nucleotides matching TRBD1. The V gene end was trimmed by 1 base and the J gene end by 1 base; junction bases not matched to a gene: 12. This CDR3 is built from 20 residues. Germline CDR1 and CDR2: SGHVS and FNYEAQ. DNA for the CDR3: TGTGCCAGCAGCTTAGTGGCTGGACAGGGGGCAGGAGGCAGCAATCAGCCCCAGCATTTT. Its protein product is CASSLVAGQGAGGSNQPQHF.

This clonotype was seen a few times. One junction end does not reproduce the germline sequence, and a read error may be involved. The chain employs TRBV7-7 and TRBJ2-7; TRBD1 matches 9 bases. The CDR3 covers 15 residues. CDR1 and CDR2 from the germline V gene are SSHAT and FNYEAQ (reference sequence). The CDR3 reads CASSLADRGGYEQYF. CDR3 sequence (DNA): TGTGCTAGCAGCTTAGCGGACAGGGGTGGATACGAGCAGTACTTC.

This clonotype was recorded at least ten times. J is TRBJ1-4 and V is TRBV4-3; a weak D match, TRBD1 (5 bases). With 0 bases removed from V and 5 bases from J, the gap between germline ends came to 22 bases. Per the germline V gene, CDR1 is LGHNA and CDR2 is YSLEER. There are 19 residues in the CDR3. In DNA, the CDR3 is TGCGCCAGCAGCCAAGATCGAGCGTCACCGGGACTAGGGAATGAAAAACTGTTTTTT. Protein: CASSQDRASPGLGNEKLFF.

This chain links TRBV7-9 with TRBJ1-1, with D possibly TRBD1 on 6 matching bases. Germline values: CDR1 SEHNR, CDR2 FQNEAQ (reference sequence). The V end lost 1 base, the J end lost 0 bases, and 12 bases lay between the germline ends. CDR3 length: 16 residues. The DNA for the CDR3 is TGTGCCAGCAGCTTAGGGGAGGGGGGGATGAACACTGAAGCTTTCTTT. This translates into CASSLGEGGMNTEAFF.

The table lists this clonotype with a few counts. The chain couples TRBV20-1 to TRBJ1-1, with 8 bases matching TRBD1. CDR3 size: 14 residues. After removal of 6 bases from V and 0 bases from J, the junction contained 6 bases not matched to a gene. Germline V CDR1 and CDR2: DFQATT, SNEGSKA (reference sequence). The chain's CDR3 is CSALTGVVNTEAFF. The CDR3 DNA is TGCAGTGCGCTGACAGGGGTGGTGAACACTGAAGCTTTCTTT.

This clonotype was counted only a few times. The rearrangement uses TRBV23-1 and TRBJ2-3, with D possibly being TRBD2 (5 bases). TRBV23-1 is marked as an open reading frame, function uncertain. V was pared by 2 bases and J by 6 bases, with 15 bases between. This CDR3 has 15 amino acids. CDR3 nucleotide sequence: TGCGCCAGCAGTCAAAACGGGGTAGGAGCGGATACGCAGTATTTT. Translating gives CASSQNGVGADTQYF.

The chain uses TRBV5-5 and TRBJ1-4; D unresolved. CDR1 and CDR2 (germline): SGHKS, YYEKEE (reference sequence). Trimming removed 0 bases from V and 0 bases from J, with 24 bases in between. This CDR3 has 21 amino acids. The CDR3 region is CASSLVVGYNDGRPTNEKLFF. The CDR3 DNA reads as TGTGCCAGCAGCTTGGTAGTTGGCTACAACGATGGGAGGCCAACTAATGAAAAACTGTTTTTT.

The chain couples TRBV10-3 to TRBJ1-6, with TRBD1 matching over 9 bases. The CDR3 runs 17 residues. Germline loops: CDR1 ENHRY, CDR2 SYGVKD. Losses at the gene ends were 4 bases for V and 6 bases for J; bases not matched to a gene: 10. The CDR3 loop reads CAISVTIPGQGNSPLHF. Written as DNA, the CDR3 is TGTGCCATCAGTGTAACGATTCCGGGACAGGGTAATTCACCCCTCCACTTT.

The genes are TRBV5-6 and TRBJ2-1; tentatively, D is TRBD2 (5 bases). The CDR3 covers 11 residues. The germline V gene encodes CDR1 SGHDT and CDR2 YYEEEE. Trimming removed 7 bases from V and 9 bases from J, with 11 bases in between. The CDR3 sequence: CASGGDREQFF. The CDR3 coding sequence is TGTGCCAGCGGAGGAGACCGTGAGCAGTTCTTC.

The CDR3, as DNA: TGTGCCAGCAGTTTGGACGATCATCAGCCCCAGCATTTT. Translated: CASSLDDHQPQHF. The V gene is TRBV27, the J gene TRBJ1-5; unclear D gene. Looked up from germline, CDR1 is MNHEY and CDR2 is SMNVEV (reference sequence). V was pared by 3 bases and J by 5 bases, with 8 bases between. CDR3 length: 13 residues.

This clonotype has more than one count but fewer than ten. This chain links TRBV7-9 with TRBJ2-3, with a possible D match to TRBD1 (6 bases). Trimming removed 6 bases at V and 1 base at J, with 14 bases between. Germline CDR1 SEHNR, CDR2 FQNEAQ (reference sequence). This CDR3 is built from 15 residues. CDR3 nucleotide sequence: TGTGCCAGCAGATATACAGGGTTGGGCACAGATACGCAGTATTTT. This codes for CASRYTGLGTDTQYF.

CDR3 sequence (DNA): TGCAGCGTTCTAACGATTACACTAGCGCTGAGCAATGAGCAGTTCTTC. Its translation is CSVLTITLALSNEQFF. The genes are TRBV29-1 and TRBJ2-1, with 7 bases matching TRBD2. V gave up 5 bases and J gave up 6 bases; unmatched junction bases: 16. Germline CDR1 and CDR2: SQVTM and ANQGSEA. The CDR3 has 16 amino acids.

A few counts support this clonotype. V usage is TRBV4-3 and J usage is TRBJ2-5; 9 bases agree with TRBD1. J gave up 5 bases and V 0 bases, and 7 bases lay outside the gene matches. CDR1 and CDR2 (germline): LGHNA, YSLEER. The CDR3 sequence is 16 residues long. The CDR3 nucleotides are TGCGCCAGCAGCCAAGATCAGGGGACAGGGTCGGAGACCCAGTACTTC. Translating it yields CASSQDQGTGSETQYF.

The CDR3 bases are TGTGCCAGCAGTTTATTTGTGACAACAAGCGGGGGGGCCCTGAACACCGGGGAGCTGTTTTTT. Translating gives CASSLFVTTSGGALNTGELFF. V is TRBV27 and J is TRBJ2-2; 10 nucleotides agree with TRBD2. Germline V gives CDR1 MNHEY, CDR2 SMNVEV (reference sequence). This CDR3 is 21 amino acids long. V lost 1 base to trimming and J lost 1 base; unmatched junction nucleotides: 15.